The present entry profiles one TCR beta chain with its context. In terms of age and location, participants ranged from roughly 18 to 95 years and lived in about 25 US areas. Researchers sorted participants into cohorts using their self-reported clinical history. This entry comes from a study of blood T cell repertoires in COVID-19. About the study: The cDNA or gDNA used as material had been derived from T cells, B-cell-depleted T cells, or PBMCs.

In the original analysis: Amplification from reference gene primers served as the basis for estimated nucleated cell counts. Assay used: immunoSEQ multiplex PCR; TCRdb lists only in-frame clones, some missing. The D gene and trimming were derived from the DNA, and the V and J assignments and clone size from that table. The profile shows 270,000 or so clones, roughly 91% of them singletons. V lost 0 bases and J lost 6, with 9 bases in between. The CDR3 is 13 residues long. The germline gives CDR1 MNHEY, CDR2 SVGEGT. The specimen sequenced was PBMCs or T cells enriched from blood (not recorded which). The TCR originated in a woman aged 40 to 50 with acute COVID-19. The chain is built from TRBV6-2 or TRBV6-3 and TRBJ2-7; D ambiguous. The CDR3 spells CASSYSLSTEQYF. CDR3 coding DNA: TGTGCCAGCAGTTACTCGTTGTCTACCGAGCAGTACTTC.